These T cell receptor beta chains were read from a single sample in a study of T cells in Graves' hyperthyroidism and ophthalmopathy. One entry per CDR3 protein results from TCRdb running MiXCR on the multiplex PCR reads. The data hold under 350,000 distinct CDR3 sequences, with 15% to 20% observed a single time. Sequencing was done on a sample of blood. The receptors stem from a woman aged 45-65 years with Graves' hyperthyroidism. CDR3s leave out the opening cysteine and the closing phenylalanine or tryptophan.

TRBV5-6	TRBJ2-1	ASSLVGTAPYNEQF
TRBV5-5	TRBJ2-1	ASSFVLVSYNEQF
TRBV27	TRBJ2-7	ASSLDGRASSEQY
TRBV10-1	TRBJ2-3	ASSPTGDSTDTQY
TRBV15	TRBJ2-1	ATSRDVALNEQF
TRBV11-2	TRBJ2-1	ASSFGQGRGVGYYEQF
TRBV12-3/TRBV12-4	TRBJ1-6	ASSFMAGDNSPLH
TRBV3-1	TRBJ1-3	ASKVEGTGNTIY
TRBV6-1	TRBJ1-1	ASSVGPITF
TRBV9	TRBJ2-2	ASSVDGSGTGELF
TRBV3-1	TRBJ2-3	ASSPVVHPTDTQY
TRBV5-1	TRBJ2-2	ASSTGDTYTGELF
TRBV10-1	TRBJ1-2	ASSAWHQGGYT
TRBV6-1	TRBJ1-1	ASIRGTEAF
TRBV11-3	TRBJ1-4	ASSDGPYNEKLF
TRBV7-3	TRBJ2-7	ASSLIGGSSSYEQY
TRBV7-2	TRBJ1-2	ASSPEVAFGGYT
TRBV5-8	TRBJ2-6	ASSETGANVLT
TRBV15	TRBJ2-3	ATSRAPFGVTDTQY
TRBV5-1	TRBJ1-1	ASSLQGFDTEAF
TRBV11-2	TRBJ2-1	ASSSKGPREGSYNEQF
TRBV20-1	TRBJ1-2	SARDSGEMPAGGYT
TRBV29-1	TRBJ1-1	SVEDPPGEGKNTEAF
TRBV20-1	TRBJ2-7	SAPGTGDYEQY
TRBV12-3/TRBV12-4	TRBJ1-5	ASSLNSRGQPQH
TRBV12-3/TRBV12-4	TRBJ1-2	ASSFPGGYGYT
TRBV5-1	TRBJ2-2	ASSWDGTLNTGELF
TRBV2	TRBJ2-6	ASKGRSNVLT
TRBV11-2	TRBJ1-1	ASSLEQGVTEAF
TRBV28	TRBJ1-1	ASSSIPPFGEVNTEAF
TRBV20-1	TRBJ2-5	SATGAERMETQY
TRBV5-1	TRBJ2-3	ASSRDRTTDTQY
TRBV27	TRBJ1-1	ATNSHPETEAF
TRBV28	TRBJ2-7	ASSLLGGLAGGGYEQY
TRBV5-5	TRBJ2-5	ASRGTSGGAGQETQY
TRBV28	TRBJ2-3	ASGETARTDTQY
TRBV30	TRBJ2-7	AWTGEVGGYEQY
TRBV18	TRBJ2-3	ASSQNDGLAFQY